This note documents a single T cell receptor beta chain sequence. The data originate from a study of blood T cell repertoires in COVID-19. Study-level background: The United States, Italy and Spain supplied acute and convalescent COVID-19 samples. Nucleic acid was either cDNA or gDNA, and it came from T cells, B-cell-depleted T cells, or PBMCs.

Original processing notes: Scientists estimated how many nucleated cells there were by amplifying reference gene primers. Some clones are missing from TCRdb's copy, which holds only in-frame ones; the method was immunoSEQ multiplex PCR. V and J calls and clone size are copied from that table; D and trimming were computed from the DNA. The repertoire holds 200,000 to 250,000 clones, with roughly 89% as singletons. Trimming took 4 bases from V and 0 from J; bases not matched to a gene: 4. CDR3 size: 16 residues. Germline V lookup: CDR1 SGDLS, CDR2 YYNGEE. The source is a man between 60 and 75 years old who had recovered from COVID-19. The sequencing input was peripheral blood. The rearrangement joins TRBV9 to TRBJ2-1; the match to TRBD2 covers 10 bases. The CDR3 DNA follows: TGTGCCAGCAGCCCTCGACTAGCGGGCTCCTACAATGAGCAGTTCTTC. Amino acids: CASSPRLAGSYNEQFF.